A single sample is the source of the 30 T cell receptor beta chains below, sequenced in a study of blood T cells in healthy people across ages. Primers used in a second PCR of roughly 6 to 12 cycles were a sample-barcoded 5' primer and a J-beta primer mix. TCRdb independently ran MiXCR on the 5' RACE reads; one entry per CDR3 protein. Here the sample spans hundreds of thousands of distinct CDR3 sequences, 58% being singletons. What was sequenced was blood. These receptors were obtained from a man aged 25-45 years in good health.

This clonotype was found a few times. Germline and junction disagree at one end, which may indicate a read error. This sequence joins TRBV6-4 and TRBJ2-3; possible D gene TRBD1, 5 bases. In germline, CDR1 is MRHNA, CDR2 SNTAGT. This CDR3 has 15 amino acids. CDR3 DNA sequence: TGTGCCAGCAGTGACATAGGACAACGCACGGATACGCAGTATTTT. This sequence encodes CASSDIGQRTDTQYF.

V is TRBV19 and J is TRBJ2-5; D not certain. The CDR3 loop spans 11 amino acids. Germline CDR1 LNHDA, CDR2 SQIVND (reference sequence). Trimming stripped 3 bases from V and 11 bases from J, with 10 bases between. CDR3 sequence (DNA): TGTGCCAGTAGTATGTCCCTTGAGCAGTACTTC. Translated, it gives CASSMSLEQYF.

The V gene is TRBV20-1, the J gene TRBJ2-7; TRBD2 matches at 7 bases. V shed 3 bases and J 4 bases; nucleotides not matched to a gene: 9. Germline values: CDR1 DFQATT, CDR2 SNEGSKA (reference sequence). CDR3 length: 14 residues. CDR3 nucleotide sequence: TGCAGTGCTAGGTCCCGGGACTACCCGTACGAGCAGTACTTC. This sequence encodes CSARSRDYPYEQYF.

This sequence joins TRBV5-6 and TRBJ2-4; possible D gene TRBD1, 6 bases. The J call is uncertain, as TRBJ2-7 better fits the DNA end. The germline V gene encodes CDR1 SGHDT and CDR2 YYEEEE. The CDR3 has 14 residues. CDR3 coding DNA: TGTGCCAGCAGCCCCGCGCGGACAGCCTACGAGCAGTACTTC. It encodes CASSPARTAYEQYF.

The rearrangement links TRBV7-9 to TRBJ2-5; tentatively, D is TRBD1 (5 bases). Trimming stripped 5 bases from V and 2 bases from J, with 18 bases between. The CDR3 has 16 residues. Germline V CDR1 and CDR2: SEHNR, FQNEAQ (reference sequence). CDR3 sequence (DNA): TGTGCCAGCAGCGAACCGTTGGGGCAGGAGCAAGAGACCCAGTACTTC. Its translation is CASSEPLGQEQETQYF.

Only a few counts were recorded for this clonotype. The chain employs TRBV12-3 or TRBV12-4 and TRBJ2-5; 9 bases align to TRBD2. CDR3 size: 14 residues. With V trimmed by 2 bases and J by 4 bases, 2 bases remained unmatched. CDR3 amino acids: CASSLSAGGETQYF. The CDR3 coding sequence is TGTGCCAGCAGTTTATCAGCGGGGGGAGAGACCCAGTACTTC.

The chain joins TRBV4-1 to TRBJ2-1, with TRBD2 matching over 9 bases. This CDR3 has 17 residues. Germline CDR1 MGHRA, CDR2 YSYEKL. Unmatched junction bases numbered 10, after V lost 5 bases and J lost 2 bases. The CDR3 DNA reads as TGCGCCAGCAGCTATGATAGCGGGAGCGGCGCCTACAATGAGCAGTTCTTC. Translated: CASSYDSGSGAYNEQFF.

The CDR3 is CSATPTPAEAFF. In DNA form, the CDR3 reads TGCAGTGCAACTCCGACCCCTGCTGAAGCTTTCTTT. The chain has TRBV20-1 and TRBJ1-1; D call uncertain. Trimming removed 6 bases at V and 6 bases at J, with 14 bases between. CDR3 length equals 12 residues. Germline CDR1 is DFQATT and CDR2 is SNEGSKA (reference sequence).

The chain employs TRBV7-9 and TRBJ1-2; 11 positions agree with TRBD1. This CDR3 is built from 19 residues. Per the germline V gene, CDR1 is SEHNR and CDR2 is FQNEAQ (reference sequence). The junction had 14 bases not matched to a gene; V was cut back by 3 bases and J by 2 bases. The CDR3 nucleotides read TGTGCCAGCAGCTTTCGTACTCCTGGGACAGGGGGAATAAACTATGGCTACACCTTC. Protein: CASSFRTPGTGGINYGYTF.

This chain connects TRBV15 to TRBJ2-1, with 9 bases lining up with TRBD2. In germline, CDR1 is LNHNV, CDR2 YYDKDF (reference sequence). The junction had 11 bases not matched to a gene; V was cut back by 2 bases and J by 3 bases. The CDR3 contains 18 residues. As DNA, the CDR3 is TGTGCCACCAGCAGATTTTCCCCGGCTAGCGGGAACTACAATGAGCAGTTCTTC. As protein: CATSRFSPASGNYNEQFF.

V usage is TRBV7-2 and J usage is TRBJ2-4, with TRBD2 identical over 8 bases. The germline CDR1 and CDR2 sequences are SGHTA and FQGNSA. V lost 1 base and J lost 13; bases outside the gene matches: 18. The CDR3 has 17 amino acids. The CDR3 DNA follows: TGTGCCAGCAGCTTAGTCGGTTTGCGGGAGGCCCATTTTGAGCAGTACTTC. Translated, it gives CASSLVGLREAHFEQYF.

The V and J genes are TRBV12-3 or TRBV12-4 and TRBJ2-2, with D perhaps matching TRBD2 (7 bases). The CDR3 sequence is 15 residues long. V lost 7 bases and J lost 3, with 15 bases in between. The CDR3 protein is CASTEGGSHTGELFF. The CDR3, as DNA: TGTGCCAGCACCGAGGGGGGGTCCCACACCGGGGAGCTGTTTTTT.

This clonotype is termed medium-sized (0.01 to 0.1%). J is TRBJ1-2 and V is TRBV3-1; D gene uncertain. The V gene's germline CDR1 is LGHDT and CDR2 YNNKEL (reference sequence). Trimming took off 2 bases at V and 3 bases at J, with 10 bases between the two ends. The CDR3 contains 14 residues. The CDR3 DNA follows: TGTGCCAGCAGCCAATCGGAACTCTACTATGGCTACACCTTC. This translates into CASSQSELYYGYTF.

The V gene is TRBV7-3, the J gene TRBJ2-5; 8 bases are a match to TRBD2. CDR1 is SGHTA, CDR2 FQGTGA, per germline. CDR3 size: 14 residues. Germline trimming cut 5 bases from V and 4 bases from J; bases unmatched to any gene: 6. CDR3 DNA: TGTGCCAGCAGCCGGGGACTAGTCCCAGAGACCCAGTACTTC. This encodes CASSRGLVPETQYF.

This clonotype has just a few counts. The V and J genes are TRBV5-5 and TRBJ2-7; TRBD1 matches at 7 bases. This CDR3 has 14 amino acids. Germline V gene data show CDR1 as SGHKS and CDR2 as YYEKEE (reference sequence). Trimming took 3 bases from V and 2 from J; bases not matched to a gene: 5. The CDR3 DNA reads TGTGCCAGCAGCTCCACAGGGGTGACCTACGAGCAGTACTTC. Translation gives CASSSTGVTYEQYF.

This clonotype was observed a handful of times. J is TRBJ2-7 and V is TRBV20-1; 9 bases match TRBD2. Trimming took 4 bases from V and 2 from J; bases not matched to a gene: 12. The CDR3 spans 16 residues. Germline lookup yields CDR1 DFQATT and CDR2 SNEGSKA (reference sequence). As DNA, the CDR3 is TGCAGTGCTACCTCTCTAGGGAGACTAGCGGCCTACGAGCAGTACTTC. Translation gives CSATSLGRLAAYEQYF.

V gene TRBV4-3 combines with J gene TRBJ1-4; D possibly corresponds to TRBD1 (5 bases). Germline V CDR1 and CDR2: LGHNA, YSLEER. The length of the CDR3 is 14 residues. Trimming shortened V by 3 bases and J by 5 bases, and 10 bases separated the two germline ends. CDR3 sequence (DNA): TGCGCCAGCAGCCAGAAGGGACGGAATGAAAAACTGTTTTTT. Residues: CASSQKGRNEKLFF.

The CDR3 loop reads CASSPGTGEREQYF. In DNA form, the CDR3 reads TGTGCCAGCAGCCCCGGGACAGGGGAAAGGGAGCAGTACTTC. This chain connects TRBV7-9 to TRBJ2-5; 10 bases match TRBD1. The junction had 11 bases not matched to a gene; V was cut back by 5 bases and J by 11 bases. The germline gives CDR1 SEHNR, CDR2 FQNEAQ (reference sequence). The CDR3 contains 14 residues. The complete variable domain, with remaining parts taken from reference TRBV7-9 and TRBJ2-5, reads DTGVSQNPRHKITKRGQNVTFRCDPISEHNRLYWYRQTLGQGPEFLTYFQNEAQLEKSRLLSDRFSAERPKGSFSTLEIQRTEQGDSAMYLCASSPGTGEREQYFGPGTRLLVL.

J is TRBJ1-2 and V is TRBV6-2 or TRBV6-3; 9 nucleotides agree with TRBD1. V lost 9 bases and J lost 7; bases outside the gene matches: 12. The CDR3 has 14 amino acids. Germline V CDR1 and CDR2: MNHEY, SVGEGT. The CDR3 nucleotides read TGTGCCAGTAGCAGTACAGGGGGCTTATCTGGCTACACCTTC. It codes for CASSSTGGLSGYTF.

The chain links TRBV20-1 to TRBJ2-3; no clear D. Germline assignment: CDR1 DFQATT and CDR2 SNEGSKA (reference sequence). The CDR3 is 15 amino acids. Trimming cost V 6 bases and J 5 bases, with 21 bases left between them. The CDR3, as DNA: TGCAGTGCCACACCGGACCGATTTAGTGGAGATACGCAGTATTTT. Amino acid sequence: CSATPDRFSGDTQYF.

This clonotype was observed a handful of times. This chain links TRBV21-1 with TRBJ2-5; TRBD1, as called in the table, went unchecked against the DNA. TRBV21-1 is a known pseudogene. This CDR3 is 14 amino acids long. As DNA, the CDR3 is TGTGCCAGCAGCCCCCTTGTAGCTCGCGAGACCCAGTACTTC. Its protein product is CASSPLVARETQYF.

The CDR3 protein is CASSPTGDLDGYTF. Written as DNA, the CDR3 is TGTGCCAGCTCACCTACAGGGGATTTGGATGGCTACACCTTC. V and J are TRBV18 and TRBJ1-2; TRBD1 agrees at 7 bases. Trimming at V came to 3 bases and at J to 6 bases, leaving 7 bases not matched to a gene. From germline, CDR1 is KGHSH and CDR2 LQKENI. The CDR3 sequence is 14 residues long.

The chain combines TRBV5-1 with TRBJ2-3; D perhaps matches TRBD2 (5 bases). V was shortened by 2 bases and J by 3 bases, with 13 bases between the two germline ends. Germline values: CDR1 SGHRS, CDR2 YFSETQ. The CDR3 loop spans 15 amino acids. The CDR3 loop is CASSLGFRGTDTQYF. CDR3 sequence (DNA): TGCGCCAGCAGCTTAGGATTTCGGGGAACAGATACGCAGTATTTT.

V and J are TRBV29-1 and TRBJ2-1; D is possibly TRBD1 (6 bases). Per germline, CDR1 SQVTM and CDR2 ANQGSEA. Trimming took off 4 bases at V and 8 bases at J, with 18 bases between the two ends. The CDR3 has 14 amino acids. The CDR3 nucleotides are TGCAGCGTTGCTATCAGGGGTTTGGGCGATGAGCAGTTCTTC. Translated: CSVAIRGLGDEQFF.

This clonotype has a handful of counts. The chain joins TRBV7-2 to TRBJ2-1; D unclear. The germline V gene has CDR1 SGHTA and CDR2 FQGNSA. The CDR3 contains 13 residues. V dropped 1 base and J dropped 5 bases, with 6 bases sitting between them. CDR3 protein: CASSLEGHNEQFF. Here the CDR3 DNA reads TGTGCCAGCAGCTTAGAGGGTCACAATGAGCAGTTCTTC.

Turning to this clonotype: The junction does not match germline at one end; this may be a read error. The chain combines TRBV4-3 with TRBJ1-2, with unresolved D. This CDR3 has 15 amino acids. CDR1 is LGHNA, CDR2 YSLEER, per germline. CDR3 sequence: CASSLQIQDRYGYTF. DNA for the CDR3: TGCGCAAGCAGCCTACAAATCCAGGACCGATATGGCTACACCTTC.

This rearrangement joins TRBV28 to TRBJ2-7; perhaps TRBD2 as D (6 bases). The CDR3 runs to 14 residues. Germline V gives CDR1 MDHEN, CDR2 SYDVKM. Trimming removed 7 bases from V and 3 bases from J, with 16 bases in between. The CDR3 nucleotides read TGTGCCAGCAAACCGGAGGGCCGGGGCTACGAGCAGTACTTC. Translating gives CASKPEGRGYEQYF.

The J gene is TRBJ2-5, the V gene TRBV29-1; D remains unclear. Germline V lookup: CDR1 SQVTM, CDR2 ANQGSEA. Trimming pared 2 bases from V and 11 bases from J, leaving 15 bases between. This CDR3 is 12 amino acids long. The CDR3 nucleotides are TGCAGCGTTGAATCGACCTACAATGAGCAGTACTTC. Encoded protein: CSVESTYNEQYF.

The chain carries TRBV20-1 and TRBJ2-5; TRBD2 might be the D (6 bases). This CDR3 is built from 12 residues. Per germline, CDR1 DFQATT and CDR2 SNEGSKA (reference sequence). V lost 5 bases to trimming and J lost 11 bases, with 18 bases between them. CDR3 coding DNA: TGCAGTGCTCCGGGACTTTTCAATGAGCAGTACTTC. Protein: CSAPGLFNEQYF.

The V call is TRBV5-6, the J call TRBJ1-1; 7 bases line up with TRBD1. The CDR3 runs 12 residues. V trimming: 0 bases; J trimming: 8 bases; junction bases outside the gene matches: 1. Germline V gene sequence: CDR1 SGHDT, CDR2 YYEEEE. The CDR3 sequence is CASSLGRGEAFF. CDR3 nucleotides: TGTGCCAGCAGCTTGGGCAGGGGGGAAGCTTTCTTT. The full variable domain, rest sourced from reference TRBV5-6 and TRBJ1-1, is DAGVTQSPTHLIKTRGQQVTLRCSPKSGHDTVSWYQQALGQGPQFIFQYYEEEERQRGNFPDRFSGHQFPNYSSELNVNALLLGDSALYLCASSLGRGEAFFGQGTRLTVV.